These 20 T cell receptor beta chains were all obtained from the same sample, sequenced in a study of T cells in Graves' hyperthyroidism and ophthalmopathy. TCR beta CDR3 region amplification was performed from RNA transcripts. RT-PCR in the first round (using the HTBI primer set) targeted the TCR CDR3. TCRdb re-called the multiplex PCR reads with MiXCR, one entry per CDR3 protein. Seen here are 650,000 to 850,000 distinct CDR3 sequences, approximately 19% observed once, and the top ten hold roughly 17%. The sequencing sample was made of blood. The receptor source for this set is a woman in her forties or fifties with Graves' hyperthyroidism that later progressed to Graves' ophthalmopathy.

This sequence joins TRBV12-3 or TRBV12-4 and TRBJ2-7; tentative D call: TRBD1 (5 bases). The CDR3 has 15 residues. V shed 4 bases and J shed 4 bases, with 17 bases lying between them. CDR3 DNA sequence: TGTGCCAGCAGTTCTTTTTTGAGACAGTTGTACGAGCAGTACTTC. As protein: CASSSFLRQLYEQYF.

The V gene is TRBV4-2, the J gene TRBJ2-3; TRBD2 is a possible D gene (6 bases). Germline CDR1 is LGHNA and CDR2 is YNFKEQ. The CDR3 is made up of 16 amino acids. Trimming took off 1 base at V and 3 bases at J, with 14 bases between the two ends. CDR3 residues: CASSQGGTGGTDTQYF. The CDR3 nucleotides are TGTGCCAGCAGCCAAGGAGGGACTGGGGGGACAGATACGCAGTATTTT.

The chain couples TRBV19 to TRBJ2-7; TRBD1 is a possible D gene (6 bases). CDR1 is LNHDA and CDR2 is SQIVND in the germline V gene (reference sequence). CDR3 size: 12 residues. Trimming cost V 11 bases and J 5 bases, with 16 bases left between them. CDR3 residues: CAGTGSVDEQYF. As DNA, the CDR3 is TGTGCCGGTACAGGGTCAGTGGACGAGCAGTACTTC.

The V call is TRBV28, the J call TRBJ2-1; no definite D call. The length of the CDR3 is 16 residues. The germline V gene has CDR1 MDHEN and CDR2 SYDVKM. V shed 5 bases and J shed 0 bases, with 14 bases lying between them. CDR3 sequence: CASSLPGASSYNEQFF. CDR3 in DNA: TGTGCCAGCAGTCTCCCCGGAGCCTCCTCCTACAATGAGCAGTTCTTC.

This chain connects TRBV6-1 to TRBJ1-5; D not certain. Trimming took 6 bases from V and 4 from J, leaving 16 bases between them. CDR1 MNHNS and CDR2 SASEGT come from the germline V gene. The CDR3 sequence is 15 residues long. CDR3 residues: CASRPSWAGNQPQHF. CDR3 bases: TGTGCCAGCAGACCGTCGTGGGCGGGGAATCAGCCCCAGCATTTT.

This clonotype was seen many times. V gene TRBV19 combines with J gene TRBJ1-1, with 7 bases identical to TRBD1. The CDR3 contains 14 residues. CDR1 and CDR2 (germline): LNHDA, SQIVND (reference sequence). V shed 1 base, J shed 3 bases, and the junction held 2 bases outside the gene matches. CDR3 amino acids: CASSIGDRHTEAFF. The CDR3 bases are TGTGCCAGTAGTATAGGGGACAGACACACTGAAGCTTTCTTT.

This CDR3 is CASSEPGTGHQPQHF. The CDR3 DNA is TGTGCCAGCAGTGAACCAGGGACAGGGCATCAGCCCCAGCATTTT. The chain has TRBV25-1 and TRBJ1-5; TRBD1 aligns across 9 bases. This CDR3 has 15 residues. V shed 2 bases, J shed 5 bases, and the junction held 4 bases outside the gene matches. In germline, CDR1 is MGHDK, CDR2 SYGVNS.

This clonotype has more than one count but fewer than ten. CDR3 in amino acids: CASSPREEQGNQPQHF. In nucleotides, the CDR3 is TGTGCCAGTAGTCCCCGGGAGGAGCAAGGCAATCAGCCCCAGCATTTT. The rearrangement links TRBV19 to TRBJ1-5; D not resolved. Trimming stripped 5 bases from V and 2 bases from J, with 16 bases between. Germline values: CDR1 LNHDA, CDR2 SQIVND (reference sequence). The CDR3 runs to 16 residues.

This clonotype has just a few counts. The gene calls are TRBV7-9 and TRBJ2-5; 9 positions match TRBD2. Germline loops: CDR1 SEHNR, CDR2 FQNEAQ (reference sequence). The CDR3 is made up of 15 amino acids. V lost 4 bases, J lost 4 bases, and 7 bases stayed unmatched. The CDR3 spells CASSSVAGAPETQYF. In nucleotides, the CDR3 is TGTGCCAGCAGCTCGGTAGCGGGGGCCCCAGAGACCCAGTACTTC. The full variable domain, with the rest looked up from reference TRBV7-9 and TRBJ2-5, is DTGVSQNPRHKITKRGQNVTFRCDPISEHNRLYWYRQTLGQGPEFLTYFQNEAQLEKSRLLSDRFSAERPKGSFSTLEIQRTEQGDSAMYLCASSSVAGAPETQYFGPGTRLLVL.

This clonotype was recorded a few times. CDR3 DNA sequence: TGTGCCAGCAGCCCGAAGCCAGGCAGTCTTAATTCACCCCTCCACTTT. Its protein product is CASSPKPGSLNSPLHF. The V call is TRBV2, the J call TRBJ1-6; D not resolved. Germline values: CDR1 SNHLY, CDR2 FYNNEI. CDR3 length equals 16 residues. The germline V and J ends were trimmed by 6 bases and 6 bases, with 18 bases remaining between them.

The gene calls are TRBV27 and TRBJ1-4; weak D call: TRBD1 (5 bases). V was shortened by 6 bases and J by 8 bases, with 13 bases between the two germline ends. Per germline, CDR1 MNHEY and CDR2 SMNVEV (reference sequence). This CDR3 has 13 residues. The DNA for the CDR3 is TGTGCCAGCAGATTACTGGGGGGGGAAAAACTGTTTTTT. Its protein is CASRLLGGEKLFF.

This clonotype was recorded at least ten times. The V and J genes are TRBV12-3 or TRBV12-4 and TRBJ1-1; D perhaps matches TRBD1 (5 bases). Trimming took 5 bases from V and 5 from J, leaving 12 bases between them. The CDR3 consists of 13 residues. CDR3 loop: CASSGDRRTEAFF. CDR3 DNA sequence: TGTGCCAGCAGTGGGGACCGAAGGACTGAAGCTTTCTTT.

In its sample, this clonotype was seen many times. The CDR3 DNA follows: TGTGCCAGCAGCTATGCCAACGTCCTGACTTTC. Translation: CASSYANVLTF. The chain combines TRBV2 with TRBJ2-6; no definite D call. Trimming shortened V by 6 bases and J by 7 bases, and 4 bases separated the two germline ends. Germline CDR1 and CDR2: SNHLY and FYNNEI. This CDR3 has 11 residues.

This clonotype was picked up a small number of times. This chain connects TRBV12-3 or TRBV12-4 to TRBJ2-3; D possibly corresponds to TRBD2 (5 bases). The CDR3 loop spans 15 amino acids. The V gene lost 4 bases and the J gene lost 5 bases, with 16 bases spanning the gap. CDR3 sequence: CASSSRLASQDTQYF. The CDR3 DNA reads TGTGCCAGCAGTTCCCGGCTAGCCTCTCAAGATACGCAGTATTTT.

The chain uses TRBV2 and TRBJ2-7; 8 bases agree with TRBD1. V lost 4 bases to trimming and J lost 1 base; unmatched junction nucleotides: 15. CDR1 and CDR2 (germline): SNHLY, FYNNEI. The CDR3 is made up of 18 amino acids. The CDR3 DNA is TGTGCCAGCAGTGTTTCGCCTTATGAGACAGGGGAATCCTACGAGCAGTACTTC. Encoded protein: CASSVSPYETGESYEQYF.

The CDR3 spells CASSRRDRGSYEQYF. The CDR3 nucleotides are TGTGCCAGCTCACGCCGGGACAGGGGCTCCTACGAGCAGTACTTC. This chain uses TRBV18 with TRBJ2-7; 10 nucleotides match TRBD1. This CDR3 has 15 amino acids. The V and J ends lost 4 bases and 0 bases, in that order; junction bases with no gene match: 3. From germline, CDR1 is KGHSH and CDR2 LQKENI. Using reference TRBV18 and TRBJ2-7 for the parts outside the CDR3, the full variable domain is NAGVMQNPRHLVRRRGQEARLRCSPMKGHSHVYWYRQLPEEGLKFMVYLQKENIIDESGMPKERFSAEFPKEGPSILRIQQVVRGDSAAYFCASSRRDRGSYEQYFGPGTRLTVT.

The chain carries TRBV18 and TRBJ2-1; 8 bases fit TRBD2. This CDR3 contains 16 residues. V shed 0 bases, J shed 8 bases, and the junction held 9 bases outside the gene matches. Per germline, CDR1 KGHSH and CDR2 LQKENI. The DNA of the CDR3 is TGTGCCAGCTCACCACCGATTCGGGGGGGCAGGGATGAGCAGTTCTTC. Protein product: CASSPPIRGGRDEQFF.

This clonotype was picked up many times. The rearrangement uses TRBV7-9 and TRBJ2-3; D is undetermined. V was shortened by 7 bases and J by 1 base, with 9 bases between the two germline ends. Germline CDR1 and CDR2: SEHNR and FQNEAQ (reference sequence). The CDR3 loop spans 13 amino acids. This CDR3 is CASTLAGTDTQYF. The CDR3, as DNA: TGTGCCAGCACCCTCGCCGGCACAGATACGCAGTATTTT.

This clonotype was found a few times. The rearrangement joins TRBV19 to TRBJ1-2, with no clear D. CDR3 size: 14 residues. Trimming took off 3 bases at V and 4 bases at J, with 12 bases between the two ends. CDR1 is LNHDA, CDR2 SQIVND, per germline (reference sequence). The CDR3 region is CASSMPGFAYGYTF. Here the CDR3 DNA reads TGTGCCAGTAGTATGCCAGGCTTCGCCTATGGCTACACCTTC. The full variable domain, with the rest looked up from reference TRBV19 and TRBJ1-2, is DGGITQSPKYLFRKEGQNVTLSCEQNLNHDAMYWYRQDPGQGLRLIYYSQIVNDFQKGDIAEGYSVSREKKESFPLTVTSAQKNPTAFYLCASSMPGFAYGYTFGSGTRLTVV.

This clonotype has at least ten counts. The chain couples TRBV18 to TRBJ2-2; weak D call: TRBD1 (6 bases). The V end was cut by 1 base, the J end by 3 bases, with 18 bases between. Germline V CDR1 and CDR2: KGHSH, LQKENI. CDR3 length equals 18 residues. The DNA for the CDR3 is TGTGCCAGCTCACCACGGGCAGGGGACACTATACACACCGGGGAGCTGTTTTTT. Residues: CASSPRAGDTIHTGELFF.